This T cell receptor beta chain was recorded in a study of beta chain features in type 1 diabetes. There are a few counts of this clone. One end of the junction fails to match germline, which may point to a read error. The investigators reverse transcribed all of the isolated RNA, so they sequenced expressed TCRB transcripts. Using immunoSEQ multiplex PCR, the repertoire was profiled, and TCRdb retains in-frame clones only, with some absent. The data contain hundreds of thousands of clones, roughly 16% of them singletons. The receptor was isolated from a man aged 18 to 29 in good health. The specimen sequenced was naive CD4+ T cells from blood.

DNA of the CDR3: TGTGCCAGCAGAGGGACAGGGGCGGCTTACGGGCAGTACTTC. This translates into CASRGTGAAYGQYF. The chain recombines TRBV2 with TRBJ2-7, with 10 positions matching TRBD1. The CDR3 loop spans 14 amino acids. Germline assignment: CDR1 SNHLY and CDR2 FYNNEI.